This entry describes one T cell receptor beta chain. The antigen is unknown. Genomic DNA per cell subset filled all wells of several immunoSEQ plates. Here immunoSEQ multiplex PCR was the method, and the copy in TCRdb shows in-frame clones only, minus some. The sample includes 2 million to 3 million clones, roughly 93% of them seen just once. This record comes from a study of shared clonotypes between healthy human individuals. Overall study results and limits: The four-donor shared clonotypes exceeded non-shared clonotypes in generation probability, with non-shared ones scoring lower.

Germline assignment: CDR1 MNHNS and CDR2 SASEGT. The CDR3 is made up of 15 amino acids. V lost 3 bases, J lost 7 bases, and 18 bases lay in between. The rearrangement joins TRBV6-1 to TRBJ1-2; D is possibly TRBD1 (6 bases). The specimen sequenced was naive CD4+ T cells from PBMCs. Subset in this sample: CD45RA+ positively selected. The clonotype comes from a man between 18 and 35 years old in good health. Some clones in this sample may be carry-over from other donors' samples. Written as DNA, the CDR3 is TGTGCCAGCAGTGAGGAATTACGGGGGGGCCCTGGCTACACCTTC. Translation: CASSEELRGGPGYTF.